These 30 T cell receptor beta chains came from one sample sequenced in a study of T cell repertoires in ileal Crohn's disease. Repertoires were generated with immunoSEQ multiplex PCR, while TCRdb's copy carries only in-frame clones and drops some. This sample carries around 15,000 clones, 80% of them seen once, and the ten largest clones take 4.2%. The specimen was ileal tissue. The receptors come from an adult with Crohn's disease.

The rearrangement links TRBV7-8 to TRBJ1-6; a possible D gene is TRBD1 (5 bases). This CDR3 comprises 16 residues. The germline gives CDR1 SGHVS, CDR2 FQNEAQ. Trimming removed 2 bases at V and 9 bases at J, with 17 bases between. The CDR3 protein is CASSLWGESSSSPLHF. The CDR3 DNA follows: TGTGCCAGCAGCTTATGGGGCGAAAGCAGCTCTTCACCCCTCCACTTT.

V is TRBV29-1 and J is TRBJ2-2, with D possibly being TRBD1 (5 bases). The CDR3 runs 16 residues. V was trimmed by 3 bases and J by 0 bases, leaving 14 bases between them. CDR1 and CDR2 from the germline V gene are SQVTM and ANQGSEA. The CDR3 DNA is TGCAGCGTTGACTCAAACAGGTCGTCGAACACCGGGGAGCTGTTTTTT. This translates into CSVDSNRSSNTGELFF.

This sequence joins TRBV19 and TRBJ2-1; TRBD2 matches at 7 bases. The CDR3 length is 16 residues. Trimming at V came to 5 bases and at J to 3 bases, leaving 10 bases not matched to a gene. Germline-derived CDR1 and CDR2 are LNHDA and SQIVND (reference sequence). CDR3 nucleotides: TGTGCCAGTAGTCTCGGGCGGTGGGAGGGCTACAATGAGCAGTTCTTC. Protein sequence: CASSLGRWEGYNEQFF.

The chain is built from TRBV5-1 and TRBJ2-2, with 10 bases matching TRBD1. Germline V lookup: CDR1 SGHRS, CDR2 YFSETQ. The CDR3 contains 15 residues. The V gene end was trimmed by 2 bases and the J gene end by 5 bases; junction bases not matched to a gene: 3. CDR3 amino acids: CASSFGQGGTGELFF. CDR3 sequence (DNA): TGCGCCAGCAGCTTCGGACAGGGGGGAACCGGGGAGCTGTTTTTT.

The V and J genes are TRBV2 and TRBJ1-2; TRBD1 matches 7 bases. The V gene end was trimmed by 6 bases and the J gene end by 4 bases; junction bases not matched to a gene: 8. This CDR3 contains 14 residues. CDR1 is SNHLY and CDR2 is FYNNEI in the germline V gene. DNA for the CDR3: TGTGCCAGCAGCGGGGGGGGGACAGTCTATGGCTACACCTTC. Its protein product is CASSGGGTVYGYTF.

This clone was detected only once. The V gene is TRBV2, the J gene TRBJ1-2; 8 nucleotides match TRBD1. Germline V gene lookup returns CDR1 SNHLY and CDR2 FYNNEI. The CDR3 totals 14 residues. V lost 3 bases and J lost 7; bases outside the gene matches: 7. DNA for the CDR3: TGTGCCAGCAGTGAGGACAGGGAGGAGGCTGGCTACACCTTC. This encodes CASSEDREEAGYTF.

The gene calls are TRBV9 and TRBJ2-6; D call uncertain. V dropped 0 bases and J dropped 0 bases, with 7 bases sitting between them. The CDR3 spans 16 residues. Germline values: CDR1 SGDLS, CDR2 YYNGEE. Here the CDR3 DNA reads TGTGCCAGCAGCGTAGGAGTTGGCTCTGGGGCCAACGTCCTGACTTTC. It specifies CASSVGVGSGANVLTF.

This chain links TRBV18 with TRBJ1-1; TRBD1 might be the D (6 bases). This CDR3 has 15 residues. V was trimmed by 3 bases and J by 1 base, leaving 12 bases between them. The germline gives CDR1 KGHSH, CDR2 LQKENI. The DNA of the CDR3 is TGTGCCAGCTCACCTTCGGACAGTTGGAACACTGAAGCTTTCTTT. This codes for CASSPSDSWNTEAFF.

The gene calls are TRBV19 and TRBJ2-7; possible D gene TRBD1, 6 bases. This CDR3 comprises 14 residues. Trimming shortened V by 3 bases and J by 2 bases, and 11 bases separated the two germline ends. Germline values: CDR1 LNHDA, CDR2 SQIVND (reference sequence). The CDR3 sequence is CASSMRGIPYEQYF. The CDR3 DNA reads TGTGCCAGTAGTATGAGGGGGATCCCCTACGAGCAGTACTTC.

The J gene is TRBJ1-2, the V gene TRBV1. TRBV1 is flagged as a pseudogene. The CDR3 is 16 amino acids. The CDR3 region has the DNA TGCACCAGCAGCCAAGAAATGGAGTTAGCTAACTATGGCTACACCTTC. The encoded protein is CTSSQEMELANYGYTF.

The chain links TRBV6-5 to TRBJ1-1, with 10 bases lining up with TRBD1. The V and J ends lost 5 bases and 6 bases, in that order; junction bases with no gene match: 6. CDR1 and CDR2 from the germline V gene are MNHEY and SVGAGI. The CDR3 is made up of 14 amino acids. The CDR3: CASSPFGTGAEAFF. In DNA form, the CDR3 reads TGTGCCAGCAGTCCTTTCGGGACAGGGGCTGAAGCTTTCTTT.

The V gene is TRBV6-5, the J gene TRBJ2-2; 8 positions match TRBD2. The germline V gene encodes CDR1 MNHEY and CDR2 SVGAGI. Losses at the gene ends were 6 bases for V and 4 bases for J; bases not matched to a gene: 7. The CDR3 runs to 15 residues. The CDR3, as DNA: TGTGCCAGCAGGATATCCGGGACTAGCACCGGGGAGCTGTTTTTT. Translated: CASRISGTSTGELFF.

The table lists this clone with a few counts. The V call is TRBV11-3, the J call TRBJ2-5; a weak D match, TRBD2 (6 bases). V gave up 7 bases and J gave up 2 bases, with 11 bases separating them. From germline, CDR1 is SGHNT and CDR2 YENEEA. The CDR3 runs 13 residues. The CDR3 DNA reads TGTGCCAGCAACCGGGGGACTCAAGAGACCCAGTACTTC. Its protein is CASNRGTQETQYF.

The J gene is TRBJ1-2, the V gene TRBV25-1; D gene unclear. V lost 2 bases and J lost 5, with 9 bases in between. The CDR3 has 13 residues. Germline-derived CDR1 and CDR2 are MGHDK and SYGVNS. The CDR3 bases are TGTGCCAGCAGTGAAGCAGGATCGTATGGCTACACCTTC. Translation: CASSEAGSYGYTF.

The V gene is TRBV2, the J gene TRBJ2-3, with TRBD1 matching over 7 bases. The CDR3 has 17 amino acids. The germline gives CDR1 SNHLY, CDR2 FYNNEI. The J segment lost 3 bases and the V segment lost 0 bases, leaving 9 bases of the junction unmatched. As DNA, the CDR3 is TGTGCCAGCAGTGAAGCGTTTCTAGGGGGCCCGACAGATACGCAGTATTTT. Protein: CASSEAFLGGPTDTQYF.

This clone was recorded a few times. The chain uses TRBV10-3 and TRBJ2-5, with 15 bases matching TRBD2. The CDR3 is 16 amino acids. From germline, CDR1 is ENHRY and CDR2 SYGVKD. V gave up 5 bases and J gave up 4 bases; unmatched junction bases: 5. This chain's CDR3 is CAISPGLAGGLETQYF. The CDR3 coding sequence is TGTGCCATCAGTCCTGGACTAGCGGGGGGGCTAGAGACCCAGTACTTC.

V gene TRBV6-5 combines with J gene TRBJ2-7; 9 positions match TRBD2. Germline V gene sequence: CDR1 MNHEY, CDR2 SVGAGI. Trimming took 6 bases from V and 6 from J; bases not matched to a gene: 9. This CDR3 has 14 amino acids. CDR3 residues: CASRSSGIPSEQYF. As DNA, the CDR3 is TGTGCCAGCAGATCTAGCGGGATCCCCTCCGAGCAGTACTTC.

The J gene is TRBJ1-2, the V gene TRBV25-1; D is perhaps TRBD1 (6 bases). This CDR3 region has 14 residues. V was cut by 7 bases and J by 4 bases, with 16 bases left in between. Per the germline V gene, CDR1 is MGHDK and CDR2 is SYGVNS. The CDR3 reads CASIGQGHGYGYTF. In nucleotides, the CDR3 is TGTGCCAGCATTGGGCAGGGGCATGGCTATGGCTACACCTTC.

The chain recombines TRBV9 with TRBJ1-1; 11 bases map to TRBD1. CDR1 is SGDLS, CDR2 YYNGEE, per germline. CDR3 length equals 14 residues. The trim removed 3 bases at V and 5 bases at J, leaving 3 bases unmatched. The CDR3 coding sequence is TGTGCCAGCAGCGCGGACAGGGGGCAGACTGAAGCTTTCTTT. This sequence encodes CASSADRGQTEAFF.

This clone came up a few times. The rearrangement links TRBV18 to TRBJ2-1; the D is unclear. Per germline, CDR1 KGHSH and CDR2 LQKENI. The CDR3 is 13 amino acids. V gave up 4 bases and J gave up 7 bases, with 11 bases separating them. CDR3 amino acids: CASSLTGGNEQFF. The CDR3 DNA is TGTGCCAGCTCACTTACGGGTGGAAATGAGCAGTTCTTC.

This chain links TRBV27 with TRBJ1-5; tentative D call: TRBD1 (6 bases). The CDR3 sequence is 13 residues long. Trimming stripped 6 bases from V and 0 bases from J, with 6 bases between. The germline CDR1 and CDR2 sequences are MNHEY and SMNVEV (reference sequence). The CDR3 is CASRDSSNQPQHF. CDR3 sequence (DNA): TGTGCCAGCAGGGACAGTAGCAATCAGCCCCAGCATTTT.

J is TRBJ2-2 and V is TRBV2; 9 bases match TRBD2. V shed 8 bases and J 5 bases; nucleotides not matched to a gene: 9. This CDR3 has 15 amino acids. Germline V gene lookup returns CDR1 SNHLY and CDR2 FYNNEI. The CDR3 protein is CASGSSGIGTGELFF. The CDR3 DNA is TGTGCCAGCGGATCTAGCGGGATAGGTACCGGGGAGCTGTTTTTT.

The chain uses TRBV2 and TRBJ2-3, with 14 bases matching TRBD2. This CDR3 contains 15 residues. Germline values: CDR1 SNHLY, CDR2 FYNNEI. The ends lost 6 bases at V and 4 bases at J; junction bases unmatched: 3. CDR3 nucleotide sequence: TGTGCCAGCAGGGGGACTAGCGGGGGCGCAGATACGCAGTATTTT. Translated: CASRGTSGGADTQYF.

As to this clone: In the same sample, other DNA sequences code for this CDR3. The CDR3 coding sequence is TGCGCCAGCAGCTTGGGCCCGGGACAGACAAATGAAAAACTGTTTTTT. This gives the protein CASSLGPGQTNEKLFF. The chain is built from TRBV5-1 and TRBJ1-4; 7 bases fit TRBD1. Germline loops: CDR1 SGHRS, CDR2 YFSETQ. The CDR3 extends over 16 amino acids. V shed 0 bases and J 5 bases; nucleotides not matched to a gene: 7.

The chain has TRBV7-8 and TRBJ1-5; D may be TRBD1 (6 bases). The CDR3 spans 16 residues. V lost 1 base to trimming and J lost 5 bases, with 15 bases between them. CDR1 SGHVS and CDR2 FQNEAQ come from the germline V gene. DNA of the CDR3: TGTGCCAGCAGCTTAGTAGCCCGCAGGGGAGATCAGCCCCAGCATTTT. This gives the protein CASSLVARRGDQPQHF.

This clone was counted a few times. In DNA form, the CDR3 reads TGTGCCAGCAGTGATCTATTGGGGCCCAACACCATATATTTT. Translating gives CASSDLLGPNTIYF. The V gene is TRBV6-1, the J gene TRBJ1-3; tentatively, D is TRBD1 (5 bases). Germline CDR1 reads MNHNS; CDR2 reads SASEGT. Trimming removed 3 bases at V and 7 bases at J, with 13 bases between. This CDR3 has 14 amino acids.

The chain joins TRBV6-5 to TRBJ1-2; 11 bases align to TRBD1. CDR3 length equals 14 residues. Germline-derived CDR1 and CDR2 are MNHEY and SVGAGI. V lost 7 bases to trimming and J lost 6 bases; unmatched junction nucleotides: 7. CDR3 sequence (DNA): TGTGCCAGCACCCGGACAGGGGGCGGGAATGGCTACACCTTC. It encodes CASTRTGGGNGYTF.

The genes are TRBV18 and TRBJ2-2, with a weak D call TRBD2 (6 bases). Trimming left V 2 bases short and J 4 bases short, with 11 bases between. Looked up from germline, CDR1 is KGHSH and CDR2 is LQKENI. The length of the CDR3 is 15 residues. DNA of the CDR3: TGTGCCAGCTCACCAATCGGGGGTAGCACCGGGGAGCTGTTTTTT. Encoded protein: CASSPIGGSTGELFF.

J is TRBJ1-2 and V is TRBV4-1; 8 nucleotides align to TRBD1. The J segment lost 3 bases and the V segment lost 3 bases, leaving 6 bases of the junction unmatched. The CDR3 sequence is 15 residues long. Germline V lookup: CDR1 MGHRA, CDR2 YSYEKL. As DNA, the CDR3 is TGCGCCAGCAGCCAGCAAATGACAGGGGACTATGGCTACACCTTC. This codes for CASSQQMTGDYGYTF.

Only one count was recorded for this clone. The chain links TRBV27 to TRBJ2-7, with D perhaps TRBD2 (6 bases). Trimming removed 1 base at V and 2 bases at J, with 12 bases between. The CDR3 totals 15 residues. Germline V CDR1 and CDR2: MNHEY, SMNVEV (reference sequence). The CDR3 coding sequence is TGTGCCAGCAGTTTATATTCGGGGGAACCCTACGAGCAGTACTTC. Translation: CASSLYSGEPYEQYF.